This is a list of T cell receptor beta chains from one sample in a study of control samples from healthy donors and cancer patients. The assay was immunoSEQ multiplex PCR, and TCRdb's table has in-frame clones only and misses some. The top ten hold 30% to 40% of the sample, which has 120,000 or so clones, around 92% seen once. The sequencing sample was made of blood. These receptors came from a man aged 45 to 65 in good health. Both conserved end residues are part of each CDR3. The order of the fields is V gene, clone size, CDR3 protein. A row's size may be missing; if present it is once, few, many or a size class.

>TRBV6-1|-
CASSEIEAGEQYF
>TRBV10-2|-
CASSRDYYTDTQYF
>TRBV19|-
CASSHRPGTGDEKLFF
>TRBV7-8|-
CASSLRGEANYGYTF
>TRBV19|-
CASSRDSPYEQYF
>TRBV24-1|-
CATSDGQGNNSPLHF
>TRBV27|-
CASSFGGPGHYEQYF
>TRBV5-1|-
CASSPRRDSLFSYNEQFF
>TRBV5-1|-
CASSLESGTEQFF
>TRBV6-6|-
CASSYKSTGYGYTF
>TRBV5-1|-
CASSLRVAEPGSPLHF
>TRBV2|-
CASSSGTGRKTQYF
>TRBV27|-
CASSWDGYEQYF
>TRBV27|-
CASSGGTGGNYGYTF
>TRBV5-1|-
CASSYGPSAETQYF
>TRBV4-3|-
CASSQDVWDRGFNQPQHF
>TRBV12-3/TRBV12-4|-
CASSYRAKGYTF
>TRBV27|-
CASTSGAGIRSEQYF
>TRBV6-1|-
CASSEEGRVASPLHF
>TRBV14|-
CASSLSDYEQYF
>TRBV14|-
CASSRDRRVNEKLFF
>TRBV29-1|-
CSVEDDRGFGFNYGYTF
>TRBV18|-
CASSPLAGPGTEAFF
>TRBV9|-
CASSNGVNYEQYF
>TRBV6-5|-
CASRYTPNTEAFF
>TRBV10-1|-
CASSDLRDGNQPQHF
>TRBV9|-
CASSVGWQATMNTEAFF
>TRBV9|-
CASSAGDGLGNEQFF
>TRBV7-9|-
CASSLGGTDQPQHF
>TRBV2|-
CASSLRFYGQPQHF
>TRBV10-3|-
CAISEQGAGEKLFF
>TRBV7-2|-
CASSPGARRNTEAFF
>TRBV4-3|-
CASSQLPGPKENEAFF
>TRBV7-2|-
CASSVSGGSSYNEQFF
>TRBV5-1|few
CASSLWGQGEDTEAFF
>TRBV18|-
CASSPKTSGGGQETQYF
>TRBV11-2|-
CASSLAPGEASTDTQYF
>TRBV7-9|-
CASSSYDTEAFF
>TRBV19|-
CASSMGSGGSYEQYF
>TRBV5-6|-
CASSLVTGEETQYF
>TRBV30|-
CAWSVTRAGANVLTF
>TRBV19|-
CASEWSGGYNEQFF
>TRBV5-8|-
CASSSDTDTEAFF
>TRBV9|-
CASSAVQGDAGELFF
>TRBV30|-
CAWSGQQGAGEKLFF